These 4 T cell receptor beta chains share one sample of origin, sequenced in a study of blood T cell repertoires in COVID-19. Profiling relied on immunoSEQ multiplex PCR, and the TCRdb table lists in-frame clones only, not all of them. The sample has 150,000 to 160,000 clones, around 80% seen once. Sequenced: peripheral blood. These receptors were taken from a woman aged 45 to 65 with acute or convalescent COVID-19.

This chain connects TRBV2 to TRBJ1-1; weak D call: TRBD1 (6 bases). In germline, CDR1 is SNHLY, CDR2 FYNNEI. CDR3 length equals 15 residues. V dropped 4 bases and J dropped 1 base, with 13 bases sitting between them. The CDR3 is CASSGQARGNTEAFF. In nucleotides, the CDR3 is TGTGCCAGCAGTGGGCAGGCCAGGGGGAACACTGAAGCTTTCTTT. The entire variable domain, with the rest obtained from reference TRBV2 and TRBJ1-1, is as follows: EPEVTQTPSHQVTQMGQEVILRCVPISNHLYFYWYRQILGQKVEFLVSFYNNEISEKSEIFDDQFSVERPDGSNFTLKIRSTKLEDSAMYFCASSGQARGNTEAFFGQGTRLTVV.

This rearrangement joins TRBV11-2 to TRBJ2-7; tentatively, D is TRBD2 (6 bases). The germline V gene encodes CDR1 SGHAT and CDR2 FQNNGV. Trimming took off 1 base at V and 2 bases at J, with 21 bases between the two ends. This CDR3 is 18 amino acids long. The CDR3 DNA follows: TGTGCCAGCAGCTTAGGGGGGACTCGCGGCGGTTGCCCCTACGAGCAGTACTTC. This encodes CASSLGGTRGGCPYEQYF.

This rearrangement joins TRBV15 to TRBJ1-5; 7 bases fit TRBD1. CDR1 LNHNV and CDR2 YYDKDF come from the germline V gene (reference sequence). After removal of 3 bases from V and 2 bases from J, the junction contained 13 bases not matched to a gene. The CDR3 runs to 18 residues. The CDR3 nucleotides are TGTGCCACCAGCAGGGACTCATCTACAGGGGTCGGCAATCAGCCCCAGCATTTT. It codes for CATSRDSSTGVGNQPQHF.

The chain links TRBV4-3 to TRBJ1-5; no definite D call. The CDR3 spans 13 residues. The germline V gene encodes CDR1 LGHNA and CDR2 YSLEER. Trimming took off 1 base at V and 7 bases at J, with 8 bases between the two ends. In nucleotides, the CDR3 is TGCGCCAGCAGCCAAGCCGGGAAACAGCCCCAGCATTTT. Translating it yields CASSQAGKQPQHF.